This TCR beta chain appears in the sequencing data of a study of cytomegalovirus exposure and HLA in healthy donors. Whole-study results and caveats: Presence/absence analysis assumed near-uniform sequencing depth across donors. Most subjects' HLA-A and HLA-B alleles were reportedly predicted from TCR beta sequences.

With 6 bases removed from V and 10 bases from J, the gap between germline ends came to 13 bases. The germline V gene encodes CDR1 DFQATT and CDR2 SNEGSKA (reference sequence). The CDR3 totals 11 residues. The primer mix had 60 Vbeta and 13 Jbeta primers. Produced via immunoSEQ multiplex PCR; TCRdb's table is partial and in-frame only. The sample records about 140,000 clones, 80% being singletons. Of note for this clone: What it binds is unknown.

The chain has TRBV20-1 and TRBJ2-1; D is unresolved. Sequences were obtained from PBMCs. The receptor was derived from a woman aged 40 to 50 in good health and CMV-seronegative. In DNA form, the CDR3 reads TGCAGTGCCCCGGGTCGCCCCGAGCAGTTCTTC. Translation gives CSAPGRPEQFF.